This T cell receptor (beta chain) is drawn from a study of T cell responses to AZD1222 COVID-19 vaccine. CDR1 is SGHDT and CDR2 is YYEEEE in the germline V gene. This CDR3 is built from 15 residues. V was shortened by 4 bases and J by 6 bases, with 19 bases between the two germline ends. Measured with immunoSEQ multiplex PCR; TCRdb has only the in-frame clones, and not every one. This table holds roughly 110,000 clones, about 90% found once. Points on this clone: Its antigen is still unknown.

Study conclusions and caveats: Receipt of two AZD1222 doses was followed by a rise in Spike-specific TCR breadth and depth. Close to half of spike-specific TCRs reportedly recognize unmutated variant regions.

The source was peripheral blood, collected 28 days after the second AZD1222 dose. This chain connects TRBV5-6 to TRBJ1-1; the D is unclear. This clonotype originated in an adult who received the AZD1222 COVID-19 vaccine. This chain's CDR3 is CASSPGLGRFAEAFF. The CDR3 nucleotides read TGTGCCAGCAGCCCGGGGTTGGGCAGGTTCGCTGAAGCTTTCTTT.